This T cell receptor (beta chain) was documented in a study of T-cell reconstitution after alpha-beta-depleted transplantation in children. A TCRbeta library incorporating unique molecular identifiers was prepared. TCRdb re-called the PCR reads with MiXCR, one entry per CDR3 protein. The data contain almost 400,000 distinct CDR3 sequences, about a fifth of them singletons. CDR3 length: 14 amino acids. Trimming stripped 6 bases from V and 3 bases from J, with 12 bases between. This clonotype was seen repeatedly, ten times or more. V and J are TRBV12-3 or TRBV12-4 and TRBJ1-5; D possibly corresponds to TRBD1 (6 bases). The source of this sequence is a human donor who donated a stem cell graft to a child with acute myeloid leukemia. The source material was PBMCs from the stem cell graft donor, sampled from the stem cell graft. In DNA, the CDR3 is TGTGCCAGCAGCACGGACAGCTACAATCAGCCCCAGCATTTT. Amino acids: CASSTDSYNQPQHF.